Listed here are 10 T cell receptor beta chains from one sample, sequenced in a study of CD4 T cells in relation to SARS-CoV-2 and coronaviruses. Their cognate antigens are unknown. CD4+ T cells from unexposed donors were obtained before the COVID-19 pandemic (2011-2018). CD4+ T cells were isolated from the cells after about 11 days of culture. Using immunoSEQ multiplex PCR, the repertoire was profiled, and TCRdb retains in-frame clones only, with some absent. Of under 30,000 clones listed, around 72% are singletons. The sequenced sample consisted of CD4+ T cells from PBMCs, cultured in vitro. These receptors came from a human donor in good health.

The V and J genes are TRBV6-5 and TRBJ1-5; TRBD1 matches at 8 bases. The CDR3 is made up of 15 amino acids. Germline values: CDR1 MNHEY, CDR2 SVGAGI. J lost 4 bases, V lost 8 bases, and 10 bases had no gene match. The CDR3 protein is CASLLPGQENQPQHF. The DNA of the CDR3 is TGTGCCAGCCTTCTTCCGGGACAGGAGAATCAGCCCCAGCATTTT.

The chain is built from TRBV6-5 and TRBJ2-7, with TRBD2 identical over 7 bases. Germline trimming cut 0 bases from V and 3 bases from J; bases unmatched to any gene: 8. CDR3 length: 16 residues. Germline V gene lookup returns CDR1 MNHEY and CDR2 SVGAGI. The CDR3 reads CASSYSVLAVSYEQYF. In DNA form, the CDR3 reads TGTGCCAGCAGTTACTCGGTCCTAGCGGTAAGCTACGAGCAGTACTTC.

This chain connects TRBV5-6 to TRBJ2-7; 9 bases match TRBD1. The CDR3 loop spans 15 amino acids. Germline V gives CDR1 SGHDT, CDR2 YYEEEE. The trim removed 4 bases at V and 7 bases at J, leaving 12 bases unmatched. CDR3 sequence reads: CASSTITGGSGEQYF. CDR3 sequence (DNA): TGTGCCAGCAGCACGATAACAGGGGGCTCAGGTGAGCAGTACTTC.

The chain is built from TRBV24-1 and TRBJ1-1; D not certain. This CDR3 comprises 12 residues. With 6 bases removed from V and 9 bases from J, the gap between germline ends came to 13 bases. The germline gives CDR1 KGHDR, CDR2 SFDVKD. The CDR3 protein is CATSSDGRKAFF. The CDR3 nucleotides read TGTGCCACCAGTTCTGATGGGAGGAAAGCTTTCTTT.

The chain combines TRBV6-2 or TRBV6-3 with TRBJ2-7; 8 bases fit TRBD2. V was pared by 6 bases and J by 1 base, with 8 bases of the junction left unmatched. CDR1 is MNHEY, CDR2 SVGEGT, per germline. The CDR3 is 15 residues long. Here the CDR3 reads CASSTRGGTSYEQYF. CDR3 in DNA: TGTGCCAGCAGCACCCGGGGGGGGACTTCCTACGAGCAGTACTTC.

CDR3 sequence reads: CASSQGAGSYNEQFF. The DNA for the CDR3 is TGTGCCAGCAGCCAAGGGGCCGGGTCTTACAATGAGCAGTTCTTC. This chain connects TRBV3-1 (or the pseudogene TRBV3-2) to TRBJ2-1; D not certain. Trimming shortened V by 1 base and J by 4 bases, and 11 bases separated the two germline ends. CDR3 length: 15 residues. Germline-derived CDR1 and CDR2 are LGHDT and YNNKEL (reference sequence).

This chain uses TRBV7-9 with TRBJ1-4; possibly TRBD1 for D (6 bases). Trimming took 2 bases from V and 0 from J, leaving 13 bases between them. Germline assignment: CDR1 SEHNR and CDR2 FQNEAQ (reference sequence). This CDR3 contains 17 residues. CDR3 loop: CASSLIGTPATNEKLFF. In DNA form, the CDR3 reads TGTGCCAGCAGCTTAATAGGGACACCCGCAACTAATGAAAAACTGTTTTTT.

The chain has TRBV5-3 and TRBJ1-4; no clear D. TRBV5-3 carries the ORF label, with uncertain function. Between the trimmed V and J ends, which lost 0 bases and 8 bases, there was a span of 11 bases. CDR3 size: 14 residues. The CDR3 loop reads CARSLGRRDEKLFF. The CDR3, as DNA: TGTGCCAGAAGCTTGGGGAGGCGTGACGAAAAACTGTTTTTT.

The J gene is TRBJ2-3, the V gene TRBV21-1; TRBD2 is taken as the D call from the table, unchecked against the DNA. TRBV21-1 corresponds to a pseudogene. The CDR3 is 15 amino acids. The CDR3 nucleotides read TGTGCCAGCAGCAAGGGAGGTATTAGCACAGATACGCAGTATTTT. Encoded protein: CASSKGGISTDTQYF.

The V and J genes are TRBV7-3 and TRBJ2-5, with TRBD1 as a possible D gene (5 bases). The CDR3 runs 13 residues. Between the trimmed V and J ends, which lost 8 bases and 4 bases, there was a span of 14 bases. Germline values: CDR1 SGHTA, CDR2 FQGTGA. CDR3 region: CASFRVGRETQYF. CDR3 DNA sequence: TGTGCCAGCTTCAGGGTGGGCAGAGAGACCCAGTACTTC.